Below, 26 T cell receptor beta chains from the same sample are listed, as sequenced in a study of cytomegalovirus exposure and HLA in healthy donors. PCR primers comprised 60 Vbeta and 13 Jbeta primers. This table comes from immunoSEQ multiplex PCR, and its TCRdb copy is limited to in-frame clones, with some not included. Counted here are approximately 150,000 clones, approximately 90% occurring once; the ten biggest clones make up 0.85%. Sequencing was performed on PBMCs. The receptors come from a woman aged 25 to 39 in good health and CMV-seronegative.

The chain has TRBV4-1 and TRBJ2-5, with TRBD2 matching over 9 bases. CDR1 and CDR2 (germline): MGHRA, YSYEKL. With V trimmed by 5 bases and J by 5 bases, 12 bases remained unmatched. The CDR3 is 16 amino acids. In DNA, the CDR3 is TGCGCCAGCAGCACCCCCGGCGGGAGGGCCTGGGAGACCCAGTACTTC. It translates to CASSTPGGRAWETQYF.

The table lists this clone with a count of one. This chain uses TRBV5-1 with TRBJ2-7; TRBD2 is a possible D gene (6 bases). Trimming shortened V by 4 bases and J by 1 base, and 12 bases separated the two germline ends. Germline CDR1 SGHRS, CDR2 YFSETQ. This CDR3 region has 14 residues. The CDR3 reads CASSPGLGSYEQYF. CDR3 in DNA: TGCGCCAGCAGCCCGGGACTGGGTTCCTACGAGCAGTACTTC.

V is TRBV28 and J is TRBJ2-1; D is possibly TRBD1 (5 bases). The CDR3 extends over 14 amino acids. CDR1 and CDR2 (germline): MDHEN, SYDVKM. V lost 2 bases and J lost 5, with 10 bases in between. CDR3 nucleotides: TGTGCCAGCAGTTTAGGCAGGGTAGACAATGAGCAGTTCTTC. Protein sequence: CASSLGRVDNEQFF.

The rearrangement uses TRBV5-1 and TRBJ2-5; D is possibly TRBD2 (6 bases). The better agreement between TRBJ2-7 and the DNA end casts doubt on the J call. From germline, CDR1 is SGHRS and CDR2 YFSETQ. The CDR3 is 12 residues long. CDR3 DNA sequence: TGCGCCAGCAGCTTCGGGGGTTACGAGCAGTACTTC. Translating it yields CASSFGGYEQYF.

The gene calls are TRBV9 and TRBJ1-2; D gene unclear. Trimming shortened V by 0 bases and J by 10 bases, and 7 bases separated the two germline ends. Germline CDR1 and CDR2: SGDLS and YYNGEE. The CDR3 loop spans 11 amino acids. CDR3 coding DNA: TGTGCCAGCAGCGTAGGGCGGCTCTACACCTTC. It codes for CASSVGRLYTF.

This clone has a single count. This chain uses TRBV6-1 with TRBJ1-5; no firm D call. V lost 0 bases, J lost 0 bases, and 6 bases lay in between. CDR1 is MNHNS, CDR2 SASEGT, per germline. CDR3 size: 15 residues. The CDR3 nucleotides are TGTGCCAGCAGTGAAGCCCCCTATAGCAATCAGCCCCAGCATTTT. It encodes CASSEAPYSNQPQHF.

The chain joins TRBV5-6 to TRBJ1-3; D might be TRBD1 (6 bases). The CDR3 is 16 amino acids. The V end was cut by 1 base, the J end by 0 bases, with 11 bases between. The V gene's germline CDR1 is SGHDT and CDR2 YYEEEE. Here the CDR3 DNA reads TGTGCCAGCAGCTTGAGGGGGAGGGTCTCTGGAAACACCATATATTTT. Its translation: CASSLRGRVSGNTIYF.

Only one count was recorded for this clone. V is TRBV15 and J is TRBJ2-2; 7 bases are shared with TRBD1. V lost 3 bases to trimming and J lost 0 bases; unmatched junction nucleotides: 7. Germline CDR1 and CDR2: LNHNV and YYDKDF (reference sequence). The CDR3 spans 17 residues. CDR3 in DNA: TGTGCCACCAGCAGCAATCTGGACAGGACGAACACCGGGGAGCTGTTTTTT. This codes for CATSSNLDRTNTGELFF.

This clone was seen only once. J is TRBJ1-1 and V is TRBV19, with D possibly matching TRBD1 (5 bases). V was trimmed by 1 base and J by 6 bases, leaving 6 bases between them. Germline V gene sequence: CDR1 LNHDA, CDR2 SQIVND (reference sequence). There are 12 residues in the CDR3. The CDR3, as DNA: TGTGCCAGTAGTATAGGCAGGGCTGAAGCTTTCTTT. Translated, it gives CASSIGRAEAFF.

Here the CDR3 reads CASSWGQGNQPQHF. Written as DNA, the CDR3 is TGTGCCAGTAGTTGGGGACAGGGTAATCAGCCCCAGCATTTT. V is TRBV19 and J is TRBJ1-5; 9 bases are a match to TRBD1. J was trimmed by 4 bases and V by 5 bases; bases with no gene match: 3. CDR3 length equals 14 residues. Germline V CDR1 and CDR2: LNHDA, SQIVND (reference sequence).

The gene calls are TRBV7-2 and TRBJ2-7; 13 bases match TRBD2. CDR3 length equals 18 residues. Germline loops: CDR1 SGHTA, CDR2 FQGNSA. With V trimmed by 3 bases and J by 4 bases, 12 bases remained unmatched. Written as DNA, the CDR3 is TGTGCCAGCAGCTTTTCGGGACTCGGACTAGCGGGAGCTTACGAGCAGTACTTC. Protein: CASSFSGLGLAGAYEQYF.

CDR3 sequence: CASSAFNYGYTF. The CDR3 DNA reads TGTGCCAGCAGCGCCTTTAACTATGGCTACACCTTC. J is TRBJ1-2 and V is TRBV9; D is unclear. CDR1 is SGDLS, CDR2 YYNGEE, per germline. CDR3 length: 12 amino acids. V was clipped by 3 bases and J by 1 base, with 4 bases between them.

The CDR3 loop is CASSLGDFQETQYF. The CDR3 bases are TGCGCCAGCAGCTTGGGGGACTTCCAAGAGACCCAGTACTTC. V gene TRBV5-1 combines with J gene TRBJ2-5; weak D call: TRBD2 (6 bases). The V and J ends lost 0 bases and 1 base respectively, with 7 bases between them. The CDR3 is 14 amino acids. Germline assignment: CDR1 SGHRS and CDR2 YFSETQ.

The V and J genes are TRBV27 and TRBJ1-1; tentatively, D is TRBD1 (5 bases). V was cut by 6 bases and J by 11 bases, with 19 bases left in between. The CDR3 is made up of 13 amino acids. Germline CDR1 and CDR2: MNHEY and SMNVEV (reference sequence). Here the CDR3 DNA reads TGTGCCAGCAGGGCCCTATCAGGGATGTGGGCTTTCTTT. Its translation: CASRALSGMWAFF.

The chain couples TRBV7-2 to TRBJ2-7; no firm D call. The CDR3 totals 11 residues. Germline V gene lookup returns CDR1 SGHTA and CDR2 FQGNSA. The ends were cut back, 11 bases at V and 3 bases at J, with 11 bases in the middle. The CDR3 sequence is CASSGYYEQYF. The CDR3 DNA reads TGTGCCTCTTCGGGTTACTACGAGCAGTACTTC.

The sample holds one count of this clone. The chain links TRBV4-3 to TRBJ2-3; the D gene is possibly TRBD2 (5 bases). The germline CDR1 and CDR2 sequences are LGHNA and YSLEER. The germline V and J ends were trimmed by 0 bases and 1 base, with 11 bases remaining between them. The CDR3 runs 16 residues. The chain's CDR3 is CASSQERGHGTDTQYF. The CDR3 region has the DNA TGCGCCAGCAGCCAAGAACGCGGGCACGGCACAGATACGCAGTATTTT.

The CDR3 DNA sequence: TGTGCCAGCAGTTTATCGTGGGGCGCGGGGACTGAAGCTTTCTTT. Translated, it gives CASSLSWGAGTEAFF. The chain is built from TRBV27 and TRBJ1-1, with TRBD1 as a possible D gene (5 bases). V was clipped by 0 bases and J by 5 bases, with 13 bases between them. Germline assignment: CDR1 MNHEY and CDR2 SMNVEV (reference sequence). CDR3 length: 15 amino acids.

The chain joins TRBV9 to TRBJ2-1; 7 bases are shared with TRBD2. The CDR3 sequence is 15 residues long. Germline V lookup: CDR1 SGDLS, CDR2 YYNGEE. V was clipped by 2 bases and J by 3 bases; unmatched bases: 5. The CDR3 nucleotides are TGTGCCAGCAGCGTGGCTGGACTAGACTACAATGAGCAGTTCTTC. Its protein is CASSVAGLDYNEQFF.

A few counts support this clone. This chain uses TRBV19 with TRBJ2-5, with 8 bases fitting TRBD1. The ends lost 1 base at V and 4 bases at J; junction bases unmatched: 2. CDR3 length: 14 residues. CDR1 LNHDA and CDR2 SQIVND come from the germline V gene (reference sequence). The CDR3 loop is CASSIGQGRETQYF. CDR3 DNA: TGTGCCAGTAGTATAGGACAGGGGAGAGAGACCCAGTACTTC.

The rearrangement links TRBV21-1 to TRBJ2-7; no DNA check was done on the table's D call, TRBD2. TRBV21-1 is a recognized pseudogene. The CDR3 sequence is 18 residues long. This CDR3 reads CASSIDPLERRITYEQYF. The CDR3 bases are TGTGCCAGCAGCATCGACCCCCTGGAACGGAGAATAACCTACGAGCAGTACTTC.

The chain has TRBV21-1 and TRBJ1-2. TRBV21-1 is marked as a pseudogene. The CDR3 covers 10 residues. The CDR3 sequence: CATGSLGYTF. The CDR3 nucleotides read TGTGCCACGGGGTCCTTAGGCTACACCTTC.

This clone was seen a single time. The chain employs TRBV27 and TRBJ2-1; TRBD2 matches 14 bases. The CDR3 contains 15 residues. After removal of 7 bases from V and 7 bases from J, the junction contained 6 bases not matched to a gene. Germline V gene lookup returns CDR1 MNHEY and CDR2 SMNVEV (reference sequence). CDR3 protein: CASTTGLAGVNEQFF. In DNA form, the CDR3 reads TGTGCCAGCACCACGGGACTAGCGGGAGTTAATGAGCAGTTCTTC.

This chain joins TRBV9 and TRBJ1-6; D possibly corresponds to TRBD1 (6 bases). The V gene's germline CDR1 is SGDLS and CDR2 YYNGEE. This CDR3 spans 15 amino acids. V lost 0 bases to trimming and J lost 6 bases, with 10 bases between them. CDR3 loop: CASSVGQAGNSPLHF. The CDR3 DNA reads TGTGCCAGCAGCGTAGGACAGGCTGGTAATTCACCCCTCCACTTT.

This clone showed up just a few times. V gene TRBV7-9 combines with J gene TRBJ2-7; possibly TRBD1 for D (5 bases). Germline CDR1 SEHNR, CDR2 FQNEAQ (reference sequence). V was cut by 5 bases and J by 3 bases, with 17 bases left in between. The CDR3 has 15 amino acids. CDR3 nucleotides: TGTGCCAGCAGCCCCTGGGGCAGGGCAATCTACGAGCAGTACTTC. Translating gives CASSPWGRAIYEQYF.

The V and J genes are TRBV30 and TRBJ2-7; TRBD2 matches 12 bases. V dropped 0 bases and J dropped 6; count of bases not matched to a gene: 3. This CDR3 has 14 amino acids. CDR1 GTSNPN and CDR2 SVGIG come from the germline V gene (reference sequence). CDR3 DNA: TGTGCCTGGAGTGTACTAGCGGGAGGCTTCGAGCAGTACTTC. Amino acids: CAWSVLAGGFEQYF.

The gene calls are TRBV28 and TRBJ2-5; TRBD1 matches at 12 bases. The J call may be mistaken, given a closer DNA end match to TRBJ2-7. In germline, CDR1 is MDHEN, CDR2 SYDVKM. CDR3 length: 16 residues. CDR3 coding DNA: TGTGCCAGCAGTAATACTCCGGGACAGGGGGCACGCGAGCAGTACTTC. Protein product: CASSNTPGQGAREQYF.